These 5 T cell receptor beta chains came from one sample sequenced in a study of blood T cell repertoires in COVID-19. Assay used: immunoSEQ multiplex PCR; TCRdb lists only in-frame clones, some missing. The sample comprises under 200,000 clones, around four fifths of which are singletons, and nearly 8% rests with the top ten. Sequencing was carried out using PBMCs or T cells enriched from blood (not recorded which). The source is a woman between 45 and 60 years old who had recovered from COVID-19.

CDR3 DNA: TGTGCCAGCAAACCTAGCGGGTCACCTGAGCAGTTCTTC. It encodes CASKPSGSPEQFF. The chain has TRBV27 and TRBJ2-1, with 8 bases that match TRBD2. After removal of 7 bases from V and 9 bases from J, the junction contained 8 bases not matched to a gene. The CDR3 has 13 amino acids. Germline assignment: CDR1 MNHEY and CDR2 SMNVEV (reference sequence).

This chain connects TRBV6-5 to TRBJ2-7; 11 positions agree with TRBD1. Unmatched junction bases numbered 1, after V lost 6 bases and J lost 3 bases. Per the germline V gene, CDR1 is MNHEY and CDR2 is SVGAGI. The CDR3 spans 13 residues. DNA for the CDR3: TGTGCCAGCAGCGGGACAGGGGGCTACGAGCAGTACTTC. As protein: CASSGTGGYEQYF.

The chain uses TRBV28 and TRBJ1-4, with D maybe TRBD1 (5 bases). CDR3 length: 14 residues. V dropped 2 bases and J dropped 3 bases, with 7 bases sitting between them. From germline, CDR1 is MDHEN and CDR2 SYDVKM. CDR3 amino acids: CASSLGGANEKLFF. CDR3 DNA sequence: TGTGCCAGCAGTTTAGGGGGGGCTAATGAAAAACTGTTTTTT. Using reference TRBV28 and TRBJ1-4 for the parts outside the CDR3, the full variable domain is DVKVTQSSRYLVKRTGEKVFLECVQDMDHENMFWYRQDPGLGLRLIYFSYDVKMKEKGDIPEGYSVSREKKERFSLILESASTNQTSMYLCASSLGGANEKLFFGSGTQLSVL.

The CDR3 DNA is TGTGCCAGCAGACAATACCAGGGGAGCACAGATACGCAGTATTTT. Translated: CASRQYQGSTDTQYF. The chain is built from TRBV6-5 and TRBJ2-3, with D perhaps TRBD1 (6 bases). Germline V lookup: CDR1 MNHEY, CDR2 SVGAGI. CDR3 length equals 15 residues. V was cut by 6 bases and J by 0 bases, with 13 bases left in between.

The CDR3 DNA sequence: TGTGCCAGCAGCACGGGGTCCACTAATGAAAAACTGTTTTTT. It codes for CASSTGSTNEKLFF. V and J are TRBV7-8 and TRBJ1-4, with D unclear. This CDR3 has 14 amino acids. V gave up 5 bases and J gave up 2 bases, with 9 bases separating them. Germline V gene sequence: CDR1 SGHVS, CDR2 FQNEAQ.